These 20 T cell receptor beta chains originate from one sample sequenced in a study of blood T cell repertoires in COVID-19. The protocol was immunoSEQ multiplex PCR, while the TCRdb copy is restricted to in-frame clones and leaves out a portion. The sample has about 310,000 clones, about 89% seen once. Sequencing input: peripheral blood. These receptors all stem from a woman aged 50 to 60 who had recovered from COVID-19.

V gene TRBV28 combines with J gene TRBJ2-1; TRBD2 might be the D (5 bases). Deletions cut 1 base from V and 3 bases from J, with 16 bases between. CDR1 MDHEN and CDR2 SYDVKM come from the germline V gene. This CDR3 comprises 17 residues. Here the CDR3 reads CASSLSRRGVFYNEQFF. The CDR3 nucleotides read TGTGCCAGCAGTTTATCTCGTCGGGGAGTCTTCTACAATGAGCAGTTCTTC.

V is TRBV18 and J is TRBJ1-5, with TRBD1 matching over 9 bases. V was pared by 5 bases and J by 7 bases, with 6 bases of the junction left unmatched. The CDR3 totals 14 residues. Germline V gene sequence: CDR1 KGHSH, CDR2 LQKENI. CDR3 sequence: CASSGQGSGQPQHF. In DNA, the CDR3 is TGTGCCAGCTCAGGACAGGGGTCGGGCCAGCCCCAGCATTTT.

J is TRBJ2-5 and V is TRBV27, with D unresolved. This CDR3 spans 14 amino acids. V was clipped by 0 bases and J by 1 base, with 6 bases between them. Germline values: CDR1 MNHEY, CDR2 SMNVEV (reference sequence). The CDR3 loop reads CASSLSGSQETQYF. In nucleotides, the CDR3 is TGTGCCAGCAGTTTATCGGGCAGCCAAGAGACCCAGTACTTC.

This clone showed up just once. The V call is TRBV28, the J call TRBJ1-5, with D possibly being TRBD1 (6 bases). Trimming pared 4 bases from V and 4 bases from J, leaving 11 bases between. There are 14 residues in the CDR3. CDR1 is MDHEN and CDR2 is SYDVKM in the germline V gene. The CDR3 sequence: CASSSHRENQPQHF. CDR3 sequence (DNA): TGTGCCAGCAGTTCACACAGGGAAAATCAGCCCCAGCATTTT.

The genes are TRBV7-2 and TRBJ2-1; 11 bases map to TRBD2. V lost 4 bases, J lost 12 bases, and 11 bases stayed unmatched. CDR1 is SGHTA, CDR2 FQGNSA, per germline. The CDR3 has 15 amino acids. The CDR3 region has the DNA TGTGCCAGCAGCTCCGCCTATAGCGGGGGGGCAGGGCAGTTCTTC. It translates to CASSSAYSGGAGQFF.

V and J are TRBV28 and TRBJ1-3, with D possibly TRBD1 on 5 matching bases. Trimming removed 1 base from V and 3 bases from J, with 22 bases in between. CDR1 and CDR2 from the germline V gene are MDHEN and SYDVKM. The CDR3 is made up of 19 amino acids. CDR3: CASSLFWTRSIGGGNTIYF. CDR3 sequence (DNA): TGTGCCAGCAGTTTATTTTGGACTCGGTCCATCGGGGGTGGAAACACCATATATTTT.

This clone was counted between two and nine times. V is TRBV21-1 and J is TRBJ1-1; the table's D gene call, TRBD1, was not cross checked with the DNA. TRBV21-1 is described as a pseudogene. The CDR3 loop spans 14 amino acids. The CDR3 sequence: CASSMGQQNTEAFF. CDR3 in DNA: TGTGCCAGCAGCATGGGACAACAGAACACTGAAGCTTTCTTT.

This chain links TRBV5-8 with TRBJ1-5, with TRBD1 matching over 7 bases. The J segment lost 4 bases and the V segment lost 6 bases, leaving 10 bases of the junction unmatched. The CDR3 runs 15 residues. Germline V lookup: CDR1 SGHTS, CDR2 YDEGEE. CDR3 coding DNA: TGTGCCAGCACCCCTGGGACAGTTGGGAATCAGCCCCAGCATTTT. Amino acid sequence: CASTPGTVGNQPQHF.

In its sample, this clone was seen once. A far larger clone is a single base away, which makes a read error likely. In nucleotides, the CDR3 is TGTGCCAGCAGTTTTAGCGGGAGCTCCTACAATGAGCAGTTCTTC. Translated: CASSFSGSSYNEQFF. The chain employs TRBV28 and TRBJ2-1; TRBD2 agrees at 9 bases. The CDR3 is 15 residues long. Germline-derived CDR1 and CDR2 are MDHEN and SYDVKM. V was pared by 3 bases and J by 0 bases, with 0 bases of the junction left unmatched.

There are a few counts of this clone. The rearrangement joins TRBV6-5 to TRBJ2-2; tentatively, D is TRBD1 (6 bases). Per the germline V gene, CDR1 is MNHEY and CDR2 is SVGAGI. Trimming took off 6 bases at V and 1 base at J, with 12 bases between the two ends. The CDR3 is made up of 15 amino acids. DNA of the CDR3: TGTGCCAGCAGACGTACAGGGTTGAACACCGGGGAGCTGTTTTTT. It codes for CASRRTGLNTGELFF.

The chain recombines TRBV28 with TRBJ2-1; D gene uncertain. The CDR3 totals 11 residues. The V end lost 7 bases, the J end lost 11 bases, and 12 bases lay between the germline ends. Germline CDR1 and CDR2: MDHEN and SYDVKM. The CDR3 reads CASIWRYKQFF. As DNA, the CDR3 is TGTGCCAGCATTTGGCGGTACAAGCAGTTCTTC.

The chain couples TRBV28 to TRBJ1-5; D not certain. The CDR3 has 13 amino acids. V lost 7 bases and J lost 2, with 9 bases in between. The V gene's germline CDR1 is MDHEN and CDR2 SYDVKM. This CDR3 is CASTGSGNQPQHF. The CDR3 DNA is TGTGCCAGCACGGGAAGTGGCAATCAGCCCCAGCATTTT.

The V gene is TRBV28, the J gene TRBJ1-3, with TRBD1 matching 7 bases. The CDR3 runs 15 residues. With 5 bases clipped from V and 0 bases from J, the junction kept 4 bases outside the gene matches. Germline loops: CDR1 MDHEN, CDR2 SYDVKM. In DNA, the CDR3 is TGTGCCAGCAGTCGTCGGACAGGCTCTGGAAACACCATATATTTT. This codes for CASSRRTGSGNTIYF. Variable domain in full (rest from reference TRBV28 and TRBJ1-3): DVKVTQSSRYLVKRTGEKVFLECVQDMDHENMFWYRQDPGLGLRLIYFSYDVKMKEKGDIPEGYSVSREKKERFSLILESASTNQTSMYLCASSRRTGSGNTIYFGEGSWLTVV.

For this clone: Relative to the germline gene, one junction end is altered; a read error may explain this. The rearrangement joins TRBV9 to TRBJ1-2; D is uncertain. Germline V gene lookup returns CDR1 SGDLS and CDR2 YYNGEE. This CDR3 is built from 13 residues. The DNA of the CDR3 is TGTGCCAGCAGCACCCCGGGGAACTATGGCTATACCTTC. Encoded protein: CASSTPGNYGYTF.

The chain is built from TRBV7-9 and TRBJ2-7; D may be TRBD2 (6 bases). Trimming removed 8 bases at V and 0 bases at J, with 8 bases between. The CDR3 length is 12 residues. Germline V gives CDR1 SEHNR, CDR2 FQNEAQ (reference sequence). The CDR3 region has the DNA TGTGCCAGCGCGGGGAGCTCCTACGAGCAGTACTTC. Residues: CASAGSSYEQYF.

The chain links TRBV6-2 or TRBV6-3 to TRBJ2-7; TRBD2 matches 8 bases. The germline V gene encodes CDR1 MNHEY and CDR2 SVGEGT. This CDR3 is built from 13 residues. V lost 5 bases, J lost 3 bases, and 3 bases stayed unmatched. The CDR3 region has the DNA TGTGCCAGCAGTGAGACTAGCGACTACGAGCAGTACTTC. Amino acids: CASSETSDYEQYF.

J is TRBJ2-3 and V is TRBV3-1 (or the pseudogene TRBV3-2); 7 nucleotides agree with TRBD2. The germline V gene has CDR1 LGHDT and CDR2 YNNKEL (reference sequence). The length of the CDR3 is 17 residues. V was pared by 1 base and J by 2 bases, with 9 bases of the junction left unmatched. The CDR3 protein is CASSQGGAGTITDTQYF. The CDR3 DNA is TGTGCCAGCAGCCAAGGAGGAGCGGGAACTATCACAGATACGCAGTATTTT.

V and J are TRBV28 and TRBJ1-5; 10 nucleotides align to TRBD1. After removal of 9 bases from V and 7 bases from J, the junction contained 12 bases not matched to a gene. The CDR3 is made up of 15 amino acids. Germline V gene data show CDR1 as MDHEN and CDR2 as SYDVKM. The CDR3, as DNA: TGTGCCAGTGGATTCCGGGACAGGGGTGCCCAGCCCCAGCATTTT. Amino acids: CASGFRDRGAQPQHF.

This clone was counted between two and nine times. The chain has TRBV7-9 and TRBJ1-2; D is unclear. V lost 3 bases to trimming and J lost 8 bases, with 13 bases between them. Per the germline V gene, CDR1 is SEHNR and CDR2 is FQNEAQ (reference sequence). The CDR3 contains 13 residues. The CDR3 is CASSFNADLGYTF. CDR3 nucleotide sequence: TGTGCCAGCAGCTTTAACGCGGATTTGGGCTACACCTTC.

This clone was counted once. V gene TRBV19 combines with J gene TRBJ2-2; the D is unclear. V dropped 4 bases and J dropped 6 bases, with 9 bases sitting between them. The CDR3 runs to 13 residues. From germline, CDR1 is LNHDA and CDR2 SQIVND (reference sequence). The CDR3 spells CASSSGSPGELFF. The CDR3 nucleotides are TGTGCCAGTAGTAGCGGCAGCCCCGGGGAGCTGTTTTTT.